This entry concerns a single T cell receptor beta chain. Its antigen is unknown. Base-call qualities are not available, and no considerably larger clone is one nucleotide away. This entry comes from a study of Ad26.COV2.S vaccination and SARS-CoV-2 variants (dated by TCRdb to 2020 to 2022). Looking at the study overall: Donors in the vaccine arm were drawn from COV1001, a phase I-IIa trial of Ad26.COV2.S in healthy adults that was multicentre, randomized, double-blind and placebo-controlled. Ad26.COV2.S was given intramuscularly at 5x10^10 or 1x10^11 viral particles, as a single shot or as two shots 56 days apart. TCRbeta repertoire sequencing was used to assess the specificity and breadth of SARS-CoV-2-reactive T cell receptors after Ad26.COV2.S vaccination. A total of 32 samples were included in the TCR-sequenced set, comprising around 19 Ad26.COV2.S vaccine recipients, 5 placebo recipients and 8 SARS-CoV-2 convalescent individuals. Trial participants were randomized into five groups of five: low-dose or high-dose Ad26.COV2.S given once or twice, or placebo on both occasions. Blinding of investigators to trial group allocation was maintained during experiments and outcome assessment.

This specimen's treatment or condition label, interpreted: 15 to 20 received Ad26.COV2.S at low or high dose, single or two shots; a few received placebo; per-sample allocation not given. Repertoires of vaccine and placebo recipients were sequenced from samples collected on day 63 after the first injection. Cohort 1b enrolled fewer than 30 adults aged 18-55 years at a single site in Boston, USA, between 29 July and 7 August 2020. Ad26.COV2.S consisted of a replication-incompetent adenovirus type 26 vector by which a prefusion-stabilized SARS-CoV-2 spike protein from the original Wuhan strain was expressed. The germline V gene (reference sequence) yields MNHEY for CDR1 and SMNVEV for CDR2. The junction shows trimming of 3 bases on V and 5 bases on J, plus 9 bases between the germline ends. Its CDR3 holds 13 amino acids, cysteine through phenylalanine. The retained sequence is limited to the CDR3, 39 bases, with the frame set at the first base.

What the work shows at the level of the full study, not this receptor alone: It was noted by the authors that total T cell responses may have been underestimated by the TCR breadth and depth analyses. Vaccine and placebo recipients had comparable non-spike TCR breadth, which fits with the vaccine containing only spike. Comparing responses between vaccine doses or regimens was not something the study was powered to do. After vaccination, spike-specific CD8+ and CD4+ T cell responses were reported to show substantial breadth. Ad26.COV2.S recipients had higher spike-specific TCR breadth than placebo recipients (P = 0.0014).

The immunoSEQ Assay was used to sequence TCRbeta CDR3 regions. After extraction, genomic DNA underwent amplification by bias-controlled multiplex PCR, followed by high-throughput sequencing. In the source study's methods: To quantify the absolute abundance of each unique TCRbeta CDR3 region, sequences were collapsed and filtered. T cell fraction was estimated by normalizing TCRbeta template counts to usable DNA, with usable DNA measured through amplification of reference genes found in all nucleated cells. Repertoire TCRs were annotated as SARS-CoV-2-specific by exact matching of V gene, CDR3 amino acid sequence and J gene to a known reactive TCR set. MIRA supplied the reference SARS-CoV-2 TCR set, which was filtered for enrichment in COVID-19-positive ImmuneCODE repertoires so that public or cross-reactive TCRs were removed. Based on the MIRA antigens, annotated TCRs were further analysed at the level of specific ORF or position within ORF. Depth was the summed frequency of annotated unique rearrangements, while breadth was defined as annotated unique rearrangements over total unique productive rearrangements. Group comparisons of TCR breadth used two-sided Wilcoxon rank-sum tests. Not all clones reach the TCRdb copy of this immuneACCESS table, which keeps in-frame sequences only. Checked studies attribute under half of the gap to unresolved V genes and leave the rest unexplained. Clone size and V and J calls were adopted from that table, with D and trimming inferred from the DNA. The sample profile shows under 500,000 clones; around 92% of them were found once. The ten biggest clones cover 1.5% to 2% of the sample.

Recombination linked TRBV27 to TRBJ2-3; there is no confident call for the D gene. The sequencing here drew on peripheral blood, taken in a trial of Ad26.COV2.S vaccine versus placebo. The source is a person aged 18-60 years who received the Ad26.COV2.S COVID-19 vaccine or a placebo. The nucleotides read TGTGCCAGCAGTTTGTTCCTAGGAGATACGCAGTATTTT. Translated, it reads CASSLFLGDTQYF.